This TCR beta chain was found in a study of OX40 agonist ivuxolimab in advanced cancers. Overall study context: The patients received ivuxolimab by intravenous route every 2 weeks at 0.01 to 10 mg/kg. Patients enrolled in dose escalation were diagnosed with hepatocellular carcinoma, melanoma, renal cell or head and neck cancer. Previous treatment with anti-PD-1, anti-PD-L1 or anti-CTLA-4 therapy was allowed; roughly 40% had received some. Overall study findings and caveats: Researchers did not determine the expanded peripheral T cells' antigen specificity.

Points on this clone: Its antigen is undetermined.

Sequencing was performed with immunoSEQ multiplex PCR; in TCRdb, only in-frame clones are kept and a portion is missing. The sample includes fewer than 50,000 clones, 82% of them seen just once. The CDR3 runs to 20 residues. The V gene lost 10 bases and the J gene lost 4 bases, with 34 bases spanning the gap. Germline V CDR1 and CDR2: LNHDA, SQIVND (reference sequence). V gene TRBV19 combines with J gene TRBJ1-4, with TRBD1 as a possible D gene (5 bases). Sequenced material: CD4+ or CD8+ T cells sorted from blood, taken in a trial of the OX40 agonist ivuxolimab. This receptor was obtained from an adult with an advanced solid tumor such as melanoma, head and neck, liver or kidney cancer. CDR3 coding DNA: TGTGCCACCCTGCTCTATACCCTGACAGTCCTGCAGAGGGGTAATGAAAAACTGTTTTTT. Amino acids: CATLLYTLTVLQRGNEKLFF.